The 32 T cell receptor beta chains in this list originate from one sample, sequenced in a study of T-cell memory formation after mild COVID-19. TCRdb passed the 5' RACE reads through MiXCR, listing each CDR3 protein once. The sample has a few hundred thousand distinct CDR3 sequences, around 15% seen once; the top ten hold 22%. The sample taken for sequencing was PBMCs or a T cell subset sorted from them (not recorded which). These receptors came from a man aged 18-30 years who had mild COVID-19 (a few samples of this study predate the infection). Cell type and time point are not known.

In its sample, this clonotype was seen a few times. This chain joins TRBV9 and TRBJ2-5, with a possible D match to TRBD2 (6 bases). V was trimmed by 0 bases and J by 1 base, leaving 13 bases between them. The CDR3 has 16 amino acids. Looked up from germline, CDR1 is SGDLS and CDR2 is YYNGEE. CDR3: CASSVAFGGIQETQYF. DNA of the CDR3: TGTGCCAGCAGCGTAGCTTTCGGGGGTATCCAAGAGACCCAGTACTTC.

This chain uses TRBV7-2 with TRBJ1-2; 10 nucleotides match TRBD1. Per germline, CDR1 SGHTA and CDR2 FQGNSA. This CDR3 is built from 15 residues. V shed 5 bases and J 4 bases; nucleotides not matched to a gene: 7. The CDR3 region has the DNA TGTGCCAGCAGCGTGTGGGACAGGGGATCCTATGGCTACACCTTC. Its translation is CASSVWDRGSYGYTF.

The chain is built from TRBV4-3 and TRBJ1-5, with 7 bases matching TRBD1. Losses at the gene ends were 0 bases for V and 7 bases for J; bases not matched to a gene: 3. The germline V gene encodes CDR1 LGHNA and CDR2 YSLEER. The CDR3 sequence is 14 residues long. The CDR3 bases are TGCGCCAGCAGCCAAGAGACAGGGTGGCAGCCCCAGCATTTT. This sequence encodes CASSQETGWQPQHF.

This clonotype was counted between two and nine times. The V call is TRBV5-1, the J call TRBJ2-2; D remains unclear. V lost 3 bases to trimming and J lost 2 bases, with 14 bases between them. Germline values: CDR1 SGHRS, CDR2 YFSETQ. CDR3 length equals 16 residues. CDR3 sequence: CASSSLSAANTGELFF. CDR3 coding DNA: TGCGCCAGCAGCTCTCTGTCGGCTGCTAACACCGGGGAGCTGTTTTTT.

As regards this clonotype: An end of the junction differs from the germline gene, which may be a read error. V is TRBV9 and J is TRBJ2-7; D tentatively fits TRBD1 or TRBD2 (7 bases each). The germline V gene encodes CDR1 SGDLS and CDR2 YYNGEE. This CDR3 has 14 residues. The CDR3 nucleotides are TGTGCCAGCACCGTAGGGGGGGACAGCTCCGAGCAGTACTTC. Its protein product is CASTVGGDSSEQYF.

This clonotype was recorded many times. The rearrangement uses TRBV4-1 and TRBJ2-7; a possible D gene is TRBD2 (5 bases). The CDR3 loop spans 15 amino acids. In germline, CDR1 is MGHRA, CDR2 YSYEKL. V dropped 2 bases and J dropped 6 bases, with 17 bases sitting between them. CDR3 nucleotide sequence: TGCGCCAGCAGCCAATATTCCCTCGAGCGGAGCGAGCAGTACTTC. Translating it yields CASSQYSLERSEQYF.

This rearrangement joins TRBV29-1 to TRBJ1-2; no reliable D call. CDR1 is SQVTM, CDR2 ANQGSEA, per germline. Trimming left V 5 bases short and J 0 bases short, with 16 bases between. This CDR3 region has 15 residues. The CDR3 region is CSVFIPDPANYGYTF. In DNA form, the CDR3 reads TGCAGCGTTTTTATCCCGGATCCAGCTAACTATGGCTACACCTTC.

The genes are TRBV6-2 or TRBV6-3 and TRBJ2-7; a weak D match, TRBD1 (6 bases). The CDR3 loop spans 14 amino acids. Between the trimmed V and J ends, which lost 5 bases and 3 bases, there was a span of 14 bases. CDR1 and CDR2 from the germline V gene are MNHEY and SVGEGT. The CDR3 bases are TGTGCCAGCAGTAAGGGGGTGACCATCTACGAGCAGTACGTC. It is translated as CASSKGVTIYEQYV.

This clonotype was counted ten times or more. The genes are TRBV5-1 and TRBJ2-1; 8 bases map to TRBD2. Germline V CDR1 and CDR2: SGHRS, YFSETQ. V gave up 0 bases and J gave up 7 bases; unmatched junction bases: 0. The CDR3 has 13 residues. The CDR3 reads CASSLASGNEQFF. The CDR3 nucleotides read TGCGCCAGCAGCTTGGCTAGCGGGAATGAGCAGTTCTTC.

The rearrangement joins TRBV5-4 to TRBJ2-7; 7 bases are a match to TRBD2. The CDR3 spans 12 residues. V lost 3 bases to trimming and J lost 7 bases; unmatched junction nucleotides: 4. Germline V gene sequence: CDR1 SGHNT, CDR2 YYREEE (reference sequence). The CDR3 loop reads CASSSGGGEQYF. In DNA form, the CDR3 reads TGTGCCAGCAGCTCGGGGGGAGGAGAGCAGTACTTC.

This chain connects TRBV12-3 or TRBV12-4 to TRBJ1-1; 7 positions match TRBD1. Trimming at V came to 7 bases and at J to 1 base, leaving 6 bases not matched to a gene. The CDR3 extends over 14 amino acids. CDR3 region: CASTRQGRNTEAFF. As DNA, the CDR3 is TGTGCCAGCACCCGACAGGGCCGGAACACTGAAGCTTTCTTT.

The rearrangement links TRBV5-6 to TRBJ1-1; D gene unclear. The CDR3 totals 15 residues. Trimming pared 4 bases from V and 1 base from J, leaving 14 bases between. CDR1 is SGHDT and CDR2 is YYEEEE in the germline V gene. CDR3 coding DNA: TGTGCCAGCAGCCCCCAGGTCAAGGGGAACACTGAAGCTTTCTTT. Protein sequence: CASSPQVKGNTEAFF.

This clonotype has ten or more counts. The CDR3 bases are TGTGCCAGCAGTCTGAAGTGGGGTAGCTCCTACGAGCAGTACGTC. Protein product: CASSLKWGSSYEQYV. J is TRBJ2-7 and V is TRBV6-2 or TRBV6-3; D ambiguous. The V gene lost 5 bases and the J gene lost 0 bases, with 14 bases spanning the gap. The CDR3 is 15 residues long. The germline V gene encodes CDR1 MNHEY and CDR2 SVGEGT.

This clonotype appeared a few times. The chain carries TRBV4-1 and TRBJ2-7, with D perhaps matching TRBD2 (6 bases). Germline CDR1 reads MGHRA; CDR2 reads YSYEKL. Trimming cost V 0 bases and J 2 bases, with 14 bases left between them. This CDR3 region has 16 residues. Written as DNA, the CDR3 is TGCGCCAGCAGCCAAGATGGAGGGGACGGGACCTACGAGCAGTACTTC. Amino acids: CASSQDGGDGTYEQYF.

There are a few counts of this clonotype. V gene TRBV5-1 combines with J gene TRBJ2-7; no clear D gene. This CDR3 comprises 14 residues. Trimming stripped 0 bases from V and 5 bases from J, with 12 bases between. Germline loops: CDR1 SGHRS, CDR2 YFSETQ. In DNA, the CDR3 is TGCGCCAGCAGCTTGGCTACTCCGGCCAACGAGCAGTACTTC. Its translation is CASSLATPANEQYF.

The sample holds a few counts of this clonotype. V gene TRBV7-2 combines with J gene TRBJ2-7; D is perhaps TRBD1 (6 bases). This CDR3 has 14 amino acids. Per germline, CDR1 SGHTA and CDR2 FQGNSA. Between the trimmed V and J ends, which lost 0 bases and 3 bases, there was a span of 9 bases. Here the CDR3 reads CASSLATGIYEQYF. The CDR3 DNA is TGTGCCAGCAGCTTAGCGACAGGAATCTACGAGCAGTACTTC.

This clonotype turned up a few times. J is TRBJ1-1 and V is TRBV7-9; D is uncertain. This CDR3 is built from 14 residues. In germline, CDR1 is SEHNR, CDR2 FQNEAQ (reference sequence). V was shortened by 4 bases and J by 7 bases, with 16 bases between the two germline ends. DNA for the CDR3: TGTGCCAGCAGCTCCCGACTCGACCCGGTTGAAGCTTTCTTT. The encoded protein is CASSSRLDPVEAFF.

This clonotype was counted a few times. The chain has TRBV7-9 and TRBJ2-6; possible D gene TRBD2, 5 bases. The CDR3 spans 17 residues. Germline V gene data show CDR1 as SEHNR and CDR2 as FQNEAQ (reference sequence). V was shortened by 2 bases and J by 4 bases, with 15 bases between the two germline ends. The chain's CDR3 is CASSLLVGGPGANVLTF. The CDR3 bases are TGTGCCAGCAGCTTACTGGTTGGAGGTCCGGGGGCCAACGTCCTGACTTTC. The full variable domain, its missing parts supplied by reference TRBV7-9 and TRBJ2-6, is DTGVSQNPRHKITKRGQNVTFRCDPISEHNRLYWYRQTLGQGPEFLTYFQNEAQLEKSRLLSDRFSAERPKGSFSTLEIQRTEQGDSAMYLCASSLLVGGPGANVLTFGAGSRLTVL.

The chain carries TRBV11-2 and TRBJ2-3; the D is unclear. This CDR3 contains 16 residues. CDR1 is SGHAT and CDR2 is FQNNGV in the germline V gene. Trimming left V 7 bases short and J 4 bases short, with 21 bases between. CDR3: CASTKERRVYSDTQYF. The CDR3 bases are TGTGCCAGCACTAAAGAGAGGCGCGTCTATTCAGATACGCAGTATTTT.

The CDR3, as DNA: TGCGCCAGCAGCCAAGTCGGGACCACAGATACGCAGTATTTT. Its protein is CASSQVGTTDTQYF. The chain combines TRBV4-1 with TRBJ2-3; D is possibly TRBD1 or TRBD2 (5 bases each). CDR1 and CDR2 (germline): MGHRA, YSYEKL. The CDR3 contains 14 residues. The V gene lost 1 base and the J gene lost 2 bases, with 7 bases spanning the gap.

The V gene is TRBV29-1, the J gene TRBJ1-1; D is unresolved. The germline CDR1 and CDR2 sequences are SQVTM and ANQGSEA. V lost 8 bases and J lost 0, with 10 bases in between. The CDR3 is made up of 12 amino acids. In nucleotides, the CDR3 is TGCAGCTTCCTCACGGTGAACACTGAAGCTTTCTTT. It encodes CSFLTVNTEAFF.

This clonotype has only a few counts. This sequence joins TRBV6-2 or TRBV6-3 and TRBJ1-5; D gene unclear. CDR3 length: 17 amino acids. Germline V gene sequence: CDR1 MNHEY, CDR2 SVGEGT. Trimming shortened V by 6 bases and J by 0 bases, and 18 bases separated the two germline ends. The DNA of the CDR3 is TGTGCCAGCAGCCCCGGGCAGCACTTTTATAGCAATCAGCCCCAGCATTTT. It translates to CASSPGQHFYSNQPQHF.

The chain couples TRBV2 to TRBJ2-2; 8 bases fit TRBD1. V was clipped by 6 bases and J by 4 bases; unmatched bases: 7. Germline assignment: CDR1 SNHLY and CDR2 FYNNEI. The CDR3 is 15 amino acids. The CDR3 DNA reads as TGTGCCAGCAGAACCGCCAGGGGGCGCACCGGGGAGCTGTTTTTT. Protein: CASRTARGRTGELFF.

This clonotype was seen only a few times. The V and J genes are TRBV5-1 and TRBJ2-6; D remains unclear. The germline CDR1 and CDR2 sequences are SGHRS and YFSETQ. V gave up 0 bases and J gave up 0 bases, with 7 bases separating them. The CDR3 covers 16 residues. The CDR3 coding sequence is TGCGCCAGCAGCTTGGACGGACCCTCTGGGGCCAACGTCCTGACTTTC. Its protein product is CASSLDGPSGANVLTF.

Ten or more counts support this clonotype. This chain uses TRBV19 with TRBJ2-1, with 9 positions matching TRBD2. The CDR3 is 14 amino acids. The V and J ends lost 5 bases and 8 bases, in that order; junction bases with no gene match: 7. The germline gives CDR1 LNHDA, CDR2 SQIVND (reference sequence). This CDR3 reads CASSSRGGHDEQFF. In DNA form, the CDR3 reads TGTGCCAGTAGTTCGCGGGGGGGCCATGATGAGCAGTTCTTC.

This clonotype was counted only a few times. The chain's CDR3 is CASSSAQGELHGYTF. DNA of the CDR3: TGTGCCAGCAGCTCGGCACAGGGCGAACTCCATGGCTACACCTTC. This chain uses TRBV7-9 with TRBJ1-2; perhaps TRBD1 as D (6 bases). The germline V gene encodes CDR1 SEHNR and CDR2 FQNEAQ (reference sequence). V shed 4 bases and J shed 6 bases, with 18 bases lying between them. The CDR3 spans 15 residues.

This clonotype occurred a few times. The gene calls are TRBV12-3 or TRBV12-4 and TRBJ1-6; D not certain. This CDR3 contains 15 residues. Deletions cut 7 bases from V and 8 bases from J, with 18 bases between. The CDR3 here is CASNPTEAEDSPLHF. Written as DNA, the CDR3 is TGTGCCAGCAACCCGACGGAGGCTGAGGATTCACCCCTCCACTTT.

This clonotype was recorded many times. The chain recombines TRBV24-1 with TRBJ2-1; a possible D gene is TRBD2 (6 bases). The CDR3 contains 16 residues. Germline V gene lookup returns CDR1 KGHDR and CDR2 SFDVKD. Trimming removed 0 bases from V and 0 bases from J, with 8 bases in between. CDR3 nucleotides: TGTGCCACCAGTGATTTGGGGGGGAACTCCTACAATGAGCAGTTCTTC. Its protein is CATSDLGGNSYNEQFF.

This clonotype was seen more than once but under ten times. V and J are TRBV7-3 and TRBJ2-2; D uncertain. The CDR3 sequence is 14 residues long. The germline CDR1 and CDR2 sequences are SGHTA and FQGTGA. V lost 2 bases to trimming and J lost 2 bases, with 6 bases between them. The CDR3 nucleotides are TGTGCCAGCAGCTTACAGAGAAACACCGGGGAGCTGTTTTTT. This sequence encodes CASSLQRNTGELFF.

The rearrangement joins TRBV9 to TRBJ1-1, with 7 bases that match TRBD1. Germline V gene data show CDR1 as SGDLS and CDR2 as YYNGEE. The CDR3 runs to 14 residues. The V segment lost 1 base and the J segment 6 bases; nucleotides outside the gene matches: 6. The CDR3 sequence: CASSVRGLRAEAFF. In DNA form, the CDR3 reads TGTGCCAGCAGCGTAAGGGGGCTGCGCGCTGAAGCTTTCTTT.

The DNA of the CDR3 is TGTGCCAGCAGCTCGGAGGGGCCGCAGTATTTT. Its protein is CASSSEGPQYF. This chain joins TRBV3-1 and TRBJ2-3, with TRBD2 as a possible D gene (6 bases). The V gene's germline CDR1 is LGHDT and CDR2 YNNKEL (reference sequence). The CDR3 has 11 amino acids. V lost 5 bases and J 10 bases, leaving 10 bases between the germline ends.

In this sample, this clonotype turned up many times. The CDR3 DNA follows: TGCGCCAGCAGCCCCCAGGGGATCATGAACACTGAAGCTTTCTTT. Its translation is CASSPQGIMNTEAFF. V gene TRBV4-3 combines with J gene TRBJ1-1; tentative D call: TRBD1 (6 bases). Per germline, CDR1 LGHNA and CDR2 YSLEER. The CDR3 sequence is 15 residues long. Trimming shortened V by 4 bases and J by 0 bases, and 12 bases separated the two germline ends.